This T cell receptor beta chain was recorded in a study of shared clonotypes between healthy human individuals. Whole-study context: The plates for each donor numbered three CD4 naive, three CD4 memory, two CD8 naive and one CD8 memory. Overall study results and limits: All-four-donor shared clonotypes had higher generation probabilities than non-shared clonotypes did. Roughly 4.7% was the fraction of naive CD4 clonotypes found shared across a few donors. A generally larger estimated richness was seen in naive subsets than in memory subsets.

Germline trimming cut 2 bases from V and 3 bases from J; bases unmatched to any gene: 3. From germline, CDR1 is MGHDK and CDR2 SYGVNS. The CDR3 runs 14 residues. Profiled with immunoSEQ multiplex PCR; TCRdb holds only in-frame clones, not every one. The sample carries around 350,000 clones, about 70% recorded once. Worth noting for this clone: Its antigen is not identified.

This rearrangement joins TRBV25-1 to TRBJ2-5; 7 nucleotides match TRBD2. The sample comprised memory CD4+ T cells sorted from blood. Documented subset: CD45RA-negative fraction. This clonotype was sampled from a man aged 30-40 years in good health. CDR3 coding DNA: TGTGCCAGCAGTGAAGGGGGGGGGAAAGAGACCCAGTACTTC. Translation gives CASSEGGGKETQYF.